The 20 T cell receptor beta chains below all came from one sample that was sequenced in a study of T cells in Graves' hyperthyroidism and ophthalmopathy. Regions amplified from RNA transcripts were the TCR beta CDR3 regions. HTBI primers were used for first-round RT-PCR of the TCR CDR3. Each CDR3 protein is one row after TCRdb ran MiXCR on the multiplex PCR reads. Among approximately 250,000 distinct CDR3 sequences listed, more than 20% were seen once. Sequencing was done on a sample of blood. All receptors derive from a woman between 40 and 50 years old with Graves' ophthalmopathy.

This clonotype has ten or more counts. The chain has TRBV5-1 and TRBJ1-1; 10 bases line up with TRBD1. J was trimmed by 7 bases and V by 0 bases; bases with no gene match: 6. The CDR3 has 15 amino acids. Germline values: CDR1 SGHRS, CDR2 YFSETQ. The CDR3 sequence: CASSLGQGAQGEAFF. For the CDR3, the DNA is TGCGCCAGCAGCTTGGGACAGGGGGCACAAGGTGAAGCTTTCTTT.

This clonotype was seen ten or more times. The genes are TRBV19 and TRBJ1-5, with unresolved D. V lost 6 bases and J lost 0, with 12 bases in between. Germline V gene data show CDR1 as LNHDA and CDR2 as SQIVND (reference sequence). This CDR3 comprises 15 residues. The CDR3 bases are TGTGCCAGTAGAGTGACACCCTATAGCAATCAGCCCCAGCATTTT. Its translation: CASRVTPYSNQPQHF.

This clonotype was counted many times. The rearrangement links TRBV24-1 to TRBJ1-5; D gene ambiguous. Trimming took 7 bases from V and 4 from J, leaving 10 bases between them. CDR3 size: 13 residues. Germline loops: CDR1 KGHDR, CDR2 SFDVKD. CDR3 nucleotide sequence: TGTGCCACCAGCGCCAGTCGAAATCAGCCCCAGCATTTT. Its translation is CATSASRNQPQHF.

This clonotype was seen ten or more times. V and J are TRBV6-2 or TRBV6-3 and TRBJ1-4, with D perhaps TRBD1 (5 bases). CDR1 is MNHEY and CDR2 is SVGEGT in the germline V gene. The CDR3 runs 16 residues. The V gene lost 1 base and the J gene lost 8 bases, with 17 bases spanning the gap. CDR3 in amino acids: CASSYFAGTVGEKLFF. As DNA, the CDR3 is TGTGCCAGCAGTTACTTTGCCGGGACGGTCGGGGAAAAACTGTTTTTT.

Ten or more counts support this clonotype. CDR3 protein: CASSTQGVYEQYF. The CDR3 DNA is TGTGCCAGCAGCACCCAGGGGGTGTACGAGCAGTACTTC. This sequence joins TRBV5-6 and TRBJ2-7; 7 bases match TRBD1. The CDR3 is made up of 13 amino acids. Germline CDR1 is SGHDT and CDR2 is YYEEEE. V lost 4 bases, J lost 4 bases, and 5 bases stayed unmatched.

In its sample, this clonotype was seen many times. The rearrangement joins TRBV10-3 to TRBJ2-5; possibly TRBD2 for D (5 bases). Germline V gives CDR1 ENHRY, CDR2 SYGVKD. Trimming pared 0 bases from V and 5 bases from J, leaving 13 bases between. The CDR3 is made up of 15 amino acids. The CDR3 loop reads CAISESTGVGETQYF. The CDR3, as DNA: TGTGCCATCAGTGAGTCCACCGGGGTAGGGGAGACCCAGTACTTC.

V and J are TRBV28 and TRBJ1-1; no clear D gene. V lost 3 bases and J lost 0, with 17 bases in between. The CDR3 has 17 amino acids. CDR1 and CDR2 from the germline V gene are MDHEN and SYDVKM. CDR3 protein: CASSFLAVVKVNTEAFF. The CDR3 bases are TGTGCCAGCAGTTTTCTCGCGGTGGTCAAGGTGAACACTGAAGCTTTCTTT.

The chain uses TRBV12-3 or TRBV12-4 and TRBJ2-5; TRBD2 agrees at 11 bases. The junction had 7 bases not matched to a gene; V was cut back by 6 bases and J by 1 base. This CDR3 has 16 amino acids. The CDR3 DNA sequence: TGTGCCAGCAGCCGACGACTAGCGGGGCGCCAAGAGACCCAGTACTTC. Residues: CASSRRLAGRQETQYF.

Note on this clonotype: At one of its ends the junction is not consistent with the germline gene, which may arise from a read error. The V and J genes are TRBV7-4 and TRBJ2-5; 10 bases align to TRBD2. CDR1 is SGHVT, CDR2 SQSDAQ, per germline. The CDR3 runs to 15 residues. The DNA of the CDR3 is TGCGCCAGCAGCCAAGAGCGGGGGGGCCAAGAGACCCAGTACTTC. Protein: CASSQERGGQETQYF. The full variable domain, rest sourced from reference TRBV7-4 and TRBJ2-5, is GAGVSQSPRYKVAKRGRDVALRCDSISGHVTLYWYRQTLGQGSEVLTYSQSDAQRDKSGRPSGRFSAERPERSVSTLKIQRTEQGDSAVYLCASSQERGGQETQYFGPGTRLLVL.

At least ten counts were recorded for this clonotype. The chain employs TRBV6-4 and TRBJ2-4, with D perhaps matching TRBD2 (5 bases). Per the germline V gene, CDR1 is MRHNA and CDR2 is SNTAGT. The CDR3 has 20 amino acids. V lost 7 bases to trimming and J lost 0 bases, with 28 bases between them. This CDR3 is CASNRSLGSGSLKAKNIQYF. The DNA of the CDR3 is TGTGCCAGCAACAGAAGTTTAGGCAGCGGATCGCTAAAAGCCAAAAACATTCAGTACTTC.

Ten or more counts support this clonotype. The genes are TRBV20-1 and TRBJ2-7; D not certain. There are 13 residues in the CDR3. Germline loops: CDR1 DFQATT, CDR2 SNEGSKA (reference sequence). Trimming took off 6 bases at V and 2 bases at J, with 14 bases between the two ends. This CDR3 reads CSASPRLPYEQYF. Here the CDR3 DNA reads TGCAGTGCGTCGCCCCGCCTCCCCTACGAGCAGTACTTC.

This clonotype was recorded at least ten times. The chain joins TRBV12-3 or TRBV12-4 to TRBJ1-1; 7 nucleotides agree with TRBD1. V was pared by 6 bases and J by 1 base, with 8 bases of the junction left unmatched. The CDR3 is 15 residues long. CDR3 DNA sequence: TGTGCCAGCAGACTCTCAGGGGGGGCGAACACTGAAGCTTTCTTT. It codes for CASRLSGGANTEAFF.

This clonotype was counted many times. The chain carries TRBV20-1 and TRBJ2-5; D not resolved. The V end lost 0 bases, the J end lost 5 bases, and 4 bases lay between the germline ends. This CDR3 spans 11 amino acids. Per germline, CDR1 DFQATT and CDR2 SNEGSKA (reference sequence). The CDR3 sequence: CSARDGETQYF. CDR3 DNA: TGCAGTGCTAGAGATGGTGAGACCCAGTACTTC.

This clonotype was seen at least ten times. This may come from a read error, since a much larger clone is one base off. Here the CDR3 omits its conserved ending phenylalanine or tryptophan, so a read error is the likely source. The CDR3 is CASSTGPNNYGYTS. In nucleotides, the CDR3 is TGTGCCAGCAGCACGGGACCCAACAACTATGGCTACACCTCC. This rearrangement joins TRBV28 to TRBJ1-2; a possible D gene is TRBD1 (5 bases). CDR1 and CDR2 (germline): MDHEN, SYDVKM. The CDR3 consists of 14 residues. Trimming pared 6 bases from V and 2 bases from J, leaving 13 bases between.

The table lists this clonotype with many counts. The rearrangement joins TRBV4-1 to TRBJ2-5; 8 bases fit TRBD1. The CDR3 has 17 amino acids. Unmatched junction bases numbered 10, after V lost 2 bases and J lost 2 bases. The germline V gene has CDR1 MGHRA and CDR2 YSYEKL. The CDR3: CASSQSPMDRAQETQYF. The CDR3 coding sequence is TGCGCCAGCAGCCAATCCCCCATGGACAGGGCTCAAGAGACCCAGTACTTC.

This clonotype was counted ten times or more. J is TRBJ2-7 and V is TRBV27, with no clear D. The CDR3 runs 13 residues. The germline V and J ends were trimmed by 2 bases and 1 base, with 6 bases remaining between them. Germline CDR1 reads MNHEY; CDR2 reads SMNVEV (reference sequence). The CDR3 here is CASSLAESYEQYF. The CDR3 DNA sequence: TGTGCCAGCAGTTTAGCCGAATCCTACGAGCAGTACTTC.

CDR3 sequence (DNA): TGTGCCAGCAGCCTCAGGGCGGGAGGAGAGACCCAGTACTTC. Translation: CASSLRAGGETQYF. V and J are TRBV12-3 or TRBV12-4 and TRBJ2-5, with 8 bases that match TRBD2. The CDR3 runs to 14 residues. V shed 6 bases, J shed 4 bases, and the junction held 7 bases outside the gene matches.

The sample holds many counts of this clonotype. The chain joins TRBV6-5 to TRBJ2-5, with 8 bases aligning to TRBD1. Looked up from germline, CDR1 is MNHEY and CDR2 is SVGAGI. V lost 6 bases, J lost 3 bases, and 9 bases stayed unmatched. The CDR3 totals 15 residues. CDR3 bases: TGTGCCAGCAGCCACAAGGGACAGGCTAAAGAGACCCAGTACTTC. Encoded protein: CASSHKGQAKETQYF.

Turning to this clonotype: Being one base from a much bigger clone, this may be a read error. The rearrangement links TRBV10-3 to TRBJ1-5; 7 bases fit TRBD1. The CDR3 is 15 amino acids. Germline-derived CDR1 and CDR2 are ENHRY and SYGVKD. The CDR3 nucleotides read TGTGTCATCAGTGAGAGGACAGGTCTTAGTCAGCCCCAGCATTTT. It translates to CVISERTGLSQPQHF.

The rearrangement uses TRBV6-2 or TRBV6-3 and TRBJ1-5, with 7 bases lining up with TRBD1. Looked up from germline, CDR1 is MNHEY and CDR2 is SVGEGT. V trimming: 1 base; J trimming: 6 bases; junction bases outside the gene matches: 9. The CDR3 is made up of 16 amino acids. This CDR3 is CASSYFDRAIRQPQHF. For the CDR3, the DNA is TGTGCCAGCAGTTACTTCGACAGGGCCATACGTCAGCCCCAGCATTTT.